This T cell receptor beta chain was retrieved from a study of blood T cell repertoires in COVID-19. The wider study: Specimens from acute and convalescent COVID-19 originated in the United States, Italy and Spain.

Original methodology: Researchers report that nucleated cell counts were estimated from reference gene primer amplification. Produced via immunoSEQ multiplex PCR; TCRdb's table is partial and in-frame only. V, J and clone size were drawn from that table, and D and trimming were deduced from the DNA. This table has some 310,000 clones, around 87% appearing once. About this clone itself: The sample has other DNA sequences that encode this CDR3 too.

Sequencing was done on a sample of peripheral blood. This TCR was sampled from a middle-aged man with active or convalescent COVID-19.

This chain's CDR3 is CASSLTTAQETQYF. The CDR3 nucleotides are TGTGCCAGCAGTTTAACAACAGCCCAAGAGACCCAGTACTTC. This chain links TRBV28 with TRBJ2-5; no firm D call. This CDR3 region has 14 residues. Germline lookup yields CDR1 MDHEN and CDR2 SYDVKM. V lost 2 bases and J lost 1, with 8 bases in between.